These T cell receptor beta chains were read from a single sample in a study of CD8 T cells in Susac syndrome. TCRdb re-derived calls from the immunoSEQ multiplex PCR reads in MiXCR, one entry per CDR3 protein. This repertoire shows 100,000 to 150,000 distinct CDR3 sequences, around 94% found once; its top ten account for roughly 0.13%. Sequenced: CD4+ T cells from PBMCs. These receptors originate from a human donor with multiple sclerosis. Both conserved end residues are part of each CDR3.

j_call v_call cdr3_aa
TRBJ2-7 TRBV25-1 CASTAGLYEQYF
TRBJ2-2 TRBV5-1 CASSFRGPTGELFF
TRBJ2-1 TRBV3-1 CASSQGSGGAAYNEQFF
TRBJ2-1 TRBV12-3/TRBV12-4 CASTPTRLAGEQFF
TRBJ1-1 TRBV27 CASKPGQNTEAFF
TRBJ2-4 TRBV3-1 CASSWRGNQAKNIQYF
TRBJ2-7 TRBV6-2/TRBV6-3 CASSLSGVPYEQYF
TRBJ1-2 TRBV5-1 CASSLGAGTYGYTF
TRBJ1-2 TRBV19 CASSPGQGAFNYGYTF
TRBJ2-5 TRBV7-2 CASSFRPRGFETQYF
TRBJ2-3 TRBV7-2 CASSSRTSGYTQYF
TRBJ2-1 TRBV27 CASSLTNVQGTEQFF
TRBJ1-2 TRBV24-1 CATSDGSGYTF
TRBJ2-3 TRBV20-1 CSASDRLADTQYF
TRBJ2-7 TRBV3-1 CASSQMSGGPYEQYF
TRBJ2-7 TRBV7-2 CASSLGQVFSYEQYF
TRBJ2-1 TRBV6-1 CASRGLDEHEQFF
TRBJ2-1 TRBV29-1 CSVYGGSFNEQFF
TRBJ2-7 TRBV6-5 CASSRSWESSYEQYF
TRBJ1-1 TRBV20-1 CSVPTGGAMNTEAFF